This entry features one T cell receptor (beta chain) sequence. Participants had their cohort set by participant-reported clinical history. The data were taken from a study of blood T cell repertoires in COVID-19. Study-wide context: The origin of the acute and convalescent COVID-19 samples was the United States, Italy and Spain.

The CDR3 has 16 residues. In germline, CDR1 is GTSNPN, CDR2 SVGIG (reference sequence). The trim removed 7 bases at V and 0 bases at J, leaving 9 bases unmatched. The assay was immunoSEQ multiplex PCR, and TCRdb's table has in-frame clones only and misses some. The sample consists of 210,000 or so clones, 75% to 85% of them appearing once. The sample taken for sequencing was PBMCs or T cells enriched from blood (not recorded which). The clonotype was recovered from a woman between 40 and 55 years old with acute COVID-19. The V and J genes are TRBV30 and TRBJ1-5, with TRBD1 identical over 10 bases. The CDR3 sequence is CASLDRGSLSNQPQHF. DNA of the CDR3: TGTGCCTCCCTGGACAGGGGGTCCCTTAGCAATCAGCCCCAGCATTTT.